The 9 T cell receptor beta chains listed next were all sequenced from one sample in a study of cytomegalovirus exposure and HLA in healthy donors. PCR employed 60 Vbeta and 13 Jbeta primers. The repertoire was sequenced with immunoSEQ multiplex PCR; TCRdb's copy has only in-frame clones and lacks some. The top ten clones hold about 3.9% of a sample with 120,000 or so clones, roughly 80% of them seen once. Sequenced material: PBMCs. These TCRs come from a man younger than 35 in good health and CMV-seropositive.

V and J are TRBV5-1 and TRBJ1-2, with 7 nucleotides matching TRBD1. The V gene end was trimmed by 0 bases and the J gene end by 4 bases; junction bases not matched to a gene: 6. This CDR3 has 15 residues. The V gene's germline CDR1 is SGHRS and CDR2 YFSETQ. CDR3 nucleotide sequence: TGCGCCAGCAGCTTGGCCTTTACAGGGGTCTATGGCTACACCTTC. This gives the protein CASSLAFTGVYGYTF.

The chain carries TRBV10-2 and TRBJ2-1, with 10 bases aligning to TRBD2. Germline V CDR1 and CDR2: WSHSY, SAAADI. The J segment lost 5 bases and the V segment lost 3 bases, leaving 4 bases of the junction unmatched. This CDR3 comprises 15 residues. The CDR3 nucleotides are TGCGCCAGCAGTGAAATACTAGCGGGGAACAATGAGCAGTTCTTC. Translated: CASSEILAGNNEQFF.

The gene calls are TRBV18 and TRBJ2-3; unclear D gene. Germline V gene sequence: CDR1 KGHSH, CDR2 LQKENI. This CDR3 region has 15 residues. Between the trimmed V and J ends, which lost 2 bases and 2 bases, there was a span of 11 bases. CDR3 nucleotide sequence: TGTGCCAGCTCACCAGTTGACTCATACACAGATACGCAGTATTTT. It translates to CASSPVDSYTDTQYF.

The chain joins TRBV7-7 to TRBJ2-5, with D possibly being TRBD1 (5 bases). The CDR3 covers 13 residues. Trimming shortened V by 2 bases and J by 2 bases, and 6 bases separated the two germline ends. Germline CDR1 reads SSHAT; CDR2 reads FNYEAQ (reference sequence). This CDR3 is CASSLSGQETQYF. CDR3 bases: TGTGCCAGCAGCTTATCAGGGCAAGAGACCCAGTACTTC.

V gene TRBV29-1 combines with J gene TRBJ2-7, with D hard to call. From germline, CDR1 is SQVTM and CDR2 ANQGSEA. The CDR3 length is 13 residues. V was shortened by 1 base and J by 2 bases, with 9 bases between the two germline ends. This CDR3 is CSVEGSGAYEQYF. CDR3 bases: TGCAGCGTTGAAGGTTCAGGCGCCTACGAGCAGTACTTC.

The chain combines TRBV7-9 with TRBJ1-1; tentatively, D is TRBD1 (6 bases). The V end lost 3 bases, the J end lost 0 bases, and 11 bases lay between the germline ends. Germline CDR1 and CDR2: SEHNR and FQNEAQ (reference sequence). CDR3 length: 15 amino acids. CDR3 sequence (DNA): TGTGCCAGCAGCTTCGGCAGGGGCTTGAACACTGAAGCTTTCTTT. It specifies CASSFGRGLNTEAFF.

This rearrangement joins TRBV21-1 to TRBJ2-5; the D call of TRBD2 is as the table states it, not checked on the DNA. TRBV21-1 corresponds to a pseudogene. CDR3 length equals 14 residues. The CDR3 sequence is CASSKGPRVRTQYF. The CDR3 DNA reads as TGTGCCAGCAGCAAAGGGCCTCGGGTTAGGACCCAGTACTTC.

The rearrangement links TRBV5-1 to TRBJ1-3; no clear D gene. There are 16 residues in the CDR3. Trimming pared 0 bases from V and 0 bases from J, leaving 10 bases between. Germline V gene data show CDR1 as SGHRS and CDR2 as YFSETQ. This CDR3 reads CASSLVEVSSGNTIYF. In nucleotides, the CDR3 is TGCGCCAGCAGCTTGGTAGAGGTGTCCTCTGGAAACACCATATATTTT. Supplemented by reference TRBV5-1 and TRBJ1-3, the full variable domain reads KAGVTQTPRYLIKTRGQQVTLSCSPISGHRSVSWYQQTPGQGLQFLFEYFSETQRNKGNFPGRFSGRQFSNSRSEMNVSTLELGDSALYLCASSLVEVSSGNTIYFGEGSWLTVV.

The genes are TRBV2 and TRBJ2-7; D perhaps matches TRBD1 (6 bases). From germline, CDR1 is SNHLY and CDR2 FYNNEI. Trimming stripped 4 bases from V and 3 bases from J, with 13 bases between. The CDR3 runs 14 residues. The CDR3 is CASSGRTASYEQYF. CDR3 bases: TGTGCCAGCAGTGGACGGACAGCAAGCTACGAGCAGTACTTC.